This TCR beta chain was obtained from a study of T cells in localized non-small cell lung cancer (dated by TCRdb to about 2020). Notes on the research overall: Comparing tumors with uninvolved tumor-adjacent lungs, the study looked at the T cell repertoires of approximately 250 patients with early-stage NSCLC. The cohort consisted of around 250 treatment-naive NSCLC patients whose localized lung tumors had been resected. NSCLC patients had a mean age of approximately 70 years, and around 140 were male and about a hundred female. Study-wide findings and limitations: Since the design was exploratory, TCR variables were selected using unadjusted p-values with no false-discovery rate correction. Longer overall survival was associated with higher T cell density in blood, whereas shorter survival was associated with higher clonality in adjacent lung. A median of around 50 of the top 100 tumor clones were detected in paired uninvolved adjacent lung, and under 30 of these tumor clones were also found among the top 100 clones of the paired uninvolved adjacent lung. Uninvolved tumor-adjacent lung showed the highest T cell clonality, higher than tumor, which suggests more focused antigenic responses in the uninvolved tumor-adjacent lung. Multi-region tumor sequencing was not performed, so intratumor heterogeneity could not be excluded.

CDR1 SGHRS and CDR2 YFSETQ were looked up in the germline V gene. Between the V and J ends, shortened by 3 bases and 2 bases respectively, the junction contains 9 bases. Including cysteine and phenylalanine, the CDR3 has 14 amino acids. Only CDR3 DNA remains: 42 bases, in frame from the first base. Turning to this clone: Its cognate antigen has yet to be identified. One base away there is no much larger clone; base qualities are not given.

At diagnosis, peripheral blood, uninvolved tumor-adjacent lung and tumor were collected and stored as a combination of fresh-frozen and FFPE material. Blood samples were analyzed as peripheral blood mononuclear cells for TCR repertoire profiling. The immunoSEQ Assay was used to sequence TCR beta CDR3 regions from DNA. The study's own analysis went as follows. To compute T cell density, TCR beta template counts were normalized to usable DNA, which was estimated by amplifying housekeeping genes. Richness was estimated with the preseqR package, extrapolating to 400,000 templates for PBMC samples and 120,000 templates for tissue samples. Clonality was defined as one minus Pielou's evenness. Tissue-enriched TCRs were identified through differential abundance testing performed on productive amino-acid clonotypes, with a minimum total count of 5 and an alpha of 0.1. Repertoire overlap between compartments was quantified with the Jaccard Index and Morisita Overlap Index. TCR beta CDR3s were clustered by GLIPH together with public tetramer-defined viral CDR3s, and at least three viral sequences plus V-gene enrichment were required for viral motifs. TCRdb carries this immuneACCESS record with in-frame sequences only. Its versions omit some clonotypes, under half of them owing to an unresolved V gene in the studies checked, with the rest unexplained. Clone size and the V and J calls come from that table; the DNA yielded D and trimming. The sample includes tens of thousands of clones, with about 86% observed a single time. The ten largest clones add up to roughly 2.5% of the sample.

The chain was built from TRBV5-1 and TRBJ1-5; TRBD1 is perhaps the D gene, given 6 matching bases. Specimen: PBMCs, collected before any cancer treatment. This sequence originates from a man aged 40 to 70 with stage II lung adenocarcinoma. The CDR3 corresponds to CASSSGGGNQPQHF. The DNA sequence is given as TGCGCCAGCAGCTCGGGGGGCGGCAATCAGCCCCAGCATTTT. The entire variable domain, with the stretches around the CDR3 drawn from the reference TRBV5-1 and TRBJ1-5 proteins, is KAGVTQTPRYLIKTRGQQVTLSCSPISGHRSVSWYQQTPGQGLQFLFEYFSETQRNKGNFPGRFSGRQFSNSRSEMNVSTLELGDSALYLCASSSGGGNQPQHFGDGTRLSIL.